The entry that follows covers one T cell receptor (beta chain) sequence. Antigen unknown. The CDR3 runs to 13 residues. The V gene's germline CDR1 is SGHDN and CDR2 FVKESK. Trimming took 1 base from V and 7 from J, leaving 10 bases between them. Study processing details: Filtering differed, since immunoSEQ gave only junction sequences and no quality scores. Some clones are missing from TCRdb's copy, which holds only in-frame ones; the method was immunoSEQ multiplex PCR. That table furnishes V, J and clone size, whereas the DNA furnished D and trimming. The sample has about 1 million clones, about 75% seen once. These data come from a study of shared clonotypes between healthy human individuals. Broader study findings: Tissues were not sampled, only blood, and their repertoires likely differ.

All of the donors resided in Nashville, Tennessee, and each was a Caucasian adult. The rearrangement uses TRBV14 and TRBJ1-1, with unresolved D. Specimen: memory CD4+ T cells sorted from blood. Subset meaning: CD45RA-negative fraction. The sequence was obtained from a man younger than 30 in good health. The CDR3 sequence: CASSQGDAREAFF. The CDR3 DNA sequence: TGTGCCAGCAGCCAAGGAGACGCCCGTGAAGCTTTCTTT.